This T cell receptor beta chain was captured in a study of cytomegalovirus exposure and HLA in healthy donors. Study-level results: Reports showed the classifier diagnosing cytomegalovirus status with high specificity and sensitivity. Being productive about 87% or about 30% of the time was typical of most TCR beta V segments in an earlier analysis. Upon later analysis, HLA-associated TCR beta chains proved more clonally expanded than other, equally common chains.

It was with 60 Vbeta and 13 Jbeta primers that the PCR ran. Only in-frame clones appear in the TCRdb table, and some are missing; sequencing was by immunoSEQ multiplex PCR. The repertoire holds fewer than 85,000 clones, with about 80% as singletons. There are 17 residues in the CDR3. With 5 bases clipped from V and 0 bases from J, the junction kept 8 bases outside the gene matches. Germline assignment: CDR1 SGHAT and CDR2 FQDESV (reference sequence). This clone was observed a single time. Its antigen is as yet unknown. Sequenced input: PBMCs. The gene calls are TRBV11-1 and TRBJ2-5; 11 bases are shared with TRBD2. The TCR sequence derives from a man aged 40-49 years in good health and CMV-seronegative. The CDR3 region has the DNA TGTGCCAGCAGCCCCCGACTAGCGGGGCTGTACCAAGAGACCCAGTACTTC. Translation: CASSPRLAGLYQETQYF.